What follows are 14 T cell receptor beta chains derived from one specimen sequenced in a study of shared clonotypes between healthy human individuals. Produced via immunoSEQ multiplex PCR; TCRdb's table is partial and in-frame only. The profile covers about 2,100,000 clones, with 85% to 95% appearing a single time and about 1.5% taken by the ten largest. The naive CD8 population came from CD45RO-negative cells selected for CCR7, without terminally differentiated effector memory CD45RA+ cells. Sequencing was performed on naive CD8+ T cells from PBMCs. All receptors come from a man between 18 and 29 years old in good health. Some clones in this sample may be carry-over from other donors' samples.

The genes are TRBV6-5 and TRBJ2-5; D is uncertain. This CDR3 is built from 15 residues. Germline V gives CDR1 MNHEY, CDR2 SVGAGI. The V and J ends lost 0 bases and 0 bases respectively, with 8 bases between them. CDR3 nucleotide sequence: TGTGCCAGCAGTTACTCGGGCAACCACCAAGAGACCCAGTACTTC. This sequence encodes CASSYSGNHQETQYF.

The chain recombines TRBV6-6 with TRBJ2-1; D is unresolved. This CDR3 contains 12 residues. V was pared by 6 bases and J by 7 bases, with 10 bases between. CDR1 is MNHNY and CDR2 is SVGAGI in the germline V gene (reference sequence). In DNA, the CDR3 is TGTGCCAGCAGCTTTAGTAGGAATGAGCAGTTCTTC. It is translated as CASSFSRNEQFF.

This CDR3 is CASSQVAGVYQETQYF. The DNA for the CDR3 is TGCGCCAGCAGCCAAGTTGCAGGGGTGTACCAAGAGACCCAGTACTTC. This rearrangement joins TRBV4-1 to TRBJ2-5, with D possibly matching TRBD1 (6 bases). V was shortened by 1 base and J by 0 bases, with 12 bases between the two germline ends. Per the germline V gene, CDR1 is MGHRA and CDR2 is YSYEKL. CDR3 size: 16 residues.

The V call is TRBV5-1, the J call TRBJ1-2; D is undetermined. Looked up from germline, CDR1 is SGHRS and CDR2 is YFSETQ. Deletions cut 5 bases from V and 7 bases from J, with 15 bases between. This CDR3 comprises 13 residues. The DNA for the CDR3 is TGCGCCAGCAGTCCGGGTGGGGATAGTGGCTACACCTTC. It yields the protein CASSPGGDSGYTF.

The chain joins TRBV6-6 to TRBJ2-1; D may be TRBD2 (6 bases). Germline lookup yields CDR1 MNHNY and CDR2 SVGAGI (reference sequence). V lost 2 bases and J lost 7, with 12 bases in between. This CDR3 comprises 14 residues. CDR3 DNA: TGTGCCAGCAGTTACACGGGAGAGGGAAATGAGCAGTTCTTC. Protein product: CASSYTGEGNEQFF.

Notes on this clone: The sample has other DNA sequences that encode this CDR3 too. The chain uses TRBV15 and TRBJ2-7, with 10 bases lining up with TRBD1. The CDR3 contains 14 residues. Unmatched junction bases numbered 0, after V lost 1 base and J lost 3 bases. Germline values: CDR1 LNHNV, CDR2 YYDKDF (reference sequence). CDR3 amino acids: CATSRGTGGYEQYF. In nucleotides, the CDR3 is TGTGCCACCAGCAGAGGGACAGGGGGCTACGAGCAGTACTTC.

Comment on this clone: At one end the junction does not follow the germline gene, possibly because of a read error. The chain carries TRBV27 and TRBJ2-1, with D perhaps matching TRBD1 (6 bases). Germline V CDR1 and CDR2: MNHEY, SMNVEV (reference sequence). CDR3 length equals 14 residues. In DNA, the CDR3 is TGTGCCAGCAGTTTAATGTTGACAGGTGGAGAGCTGTTCTTC. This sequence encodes CASSLMLTGGELFF.

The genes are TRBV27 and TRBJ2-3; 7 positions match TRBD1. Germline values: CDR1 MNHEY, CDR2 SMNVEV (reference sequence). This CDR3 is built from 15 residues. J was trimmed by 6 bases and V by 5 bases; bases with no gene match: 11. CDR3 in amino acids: CASSAPLEGADTQYF. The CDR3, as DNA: TGTGCCAGCAGTGCCCCTCTTGAGGGGGCCGATACGCAGTATTTT.

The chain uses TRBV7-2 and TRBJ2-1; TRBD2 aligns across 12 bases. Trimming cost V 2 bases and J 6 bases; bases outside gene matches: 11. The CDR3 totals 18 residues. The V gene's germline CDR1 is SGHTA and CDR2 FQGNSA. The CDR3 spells CASSLSASGRAVGNEQFF. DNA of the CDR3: TGTGCCAGCAGCTTATCGGCTAGCGGGAGGGCCGTGGGCAATGAGCAGTTCTTC.

The CDR3 is CASSQEGQGAWETQYF. The CDR3 DNA sequence: TGTGCCAGCAGCCAAGAGGGGCAGGGGGCCTGGGAGACCCAGTACTTC. The chain couples TRBV4-2 to TRBJ2-5, with TRBD1 identical over 8 bases. The CDR3 consists of 16 residues. Germline CDR1 LGHNA, CDR2 YNFKEQ. After removal of 0 bases from V and 5 bases from J, the junction contained 8 bases not matched to a gene.

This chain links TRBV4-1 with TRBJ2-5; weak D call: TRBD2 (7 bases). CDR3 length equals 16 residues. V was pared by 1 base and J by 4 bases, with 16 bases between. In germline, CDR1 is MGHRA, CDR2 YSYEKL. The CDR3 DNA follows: TGCGCCAGCAGCCAAGTCCCGGGAAGGGGGGGAGAGACCCAGTACTTC. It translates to CASSQVPGRGGETQYF.

CDR3: CASSHPGREQYF. DNA for the CDR3: TGTGCCAGCAGCCACCCAGGGAGGGAGCAGTACTTC. The chain is built from TRBV14 and TRBJ2-7; tentatively, D is TRBD2 (6 bases). CDR1 SGHDN and CDR2 FVKESK come from the germline V gene. The CDR3 loop spans 12 amino acids. Deletions cut 3 bases from V and 7 bases from J, with 10 bases between.

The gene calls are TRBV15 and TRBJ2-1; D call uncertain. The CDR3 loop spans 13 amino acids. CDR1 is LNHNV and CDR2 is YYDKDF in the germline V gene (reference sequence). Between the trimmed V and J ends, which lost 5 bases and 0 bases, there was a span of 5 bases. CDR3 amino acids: CATSSASYNEQFF. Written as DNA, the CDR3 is TGTGCCACCAGCTCGGCCTCCTACAATGAGCAGTTCTTC.

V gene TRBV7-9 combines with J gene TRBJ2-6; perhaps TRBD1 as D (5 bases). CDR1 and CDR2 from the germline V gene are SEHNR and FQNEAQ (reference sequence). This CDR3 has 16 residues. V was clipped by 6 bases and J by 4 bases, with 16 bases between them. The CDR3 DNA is TGTGCCAGCAGTCCCCTATCAGGGCGAGGGGCCAACGTCCTGACTTTC. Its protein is CASSPLSGRGANVLTF.